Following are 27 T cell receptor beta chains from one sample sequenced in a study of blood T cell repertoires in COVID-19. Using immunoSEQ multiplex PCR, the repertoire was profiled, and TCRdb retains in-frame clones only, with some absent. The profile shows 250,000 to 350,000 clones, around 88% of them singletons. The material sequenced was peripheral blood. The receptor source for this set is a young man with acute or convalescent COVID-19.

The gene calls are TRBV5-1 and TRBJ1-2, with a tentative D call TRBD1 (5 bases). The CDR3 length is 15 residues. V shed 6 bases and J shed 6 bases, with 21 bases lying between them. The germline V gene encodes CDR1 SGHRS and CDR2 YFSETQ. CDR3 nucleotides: TGCGCCAGCAAGCCCTCAAGGGGTGGGGCGCATGGCTACACCTTC. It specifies CASKPSRGGAHGYTF.

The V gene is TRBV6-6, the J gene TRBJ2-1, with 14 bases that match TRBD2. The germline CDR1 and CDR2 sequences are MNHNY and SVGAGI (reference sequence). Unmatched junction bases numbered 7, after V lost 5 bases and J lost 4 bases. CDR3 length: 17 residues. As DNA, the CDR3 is TGTGCCAGCAGTCTACGGACTAGCGGGAGGATTTACAATGAGCAGTTCTTC. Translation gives CASSLRTSGRIYNEQFF.

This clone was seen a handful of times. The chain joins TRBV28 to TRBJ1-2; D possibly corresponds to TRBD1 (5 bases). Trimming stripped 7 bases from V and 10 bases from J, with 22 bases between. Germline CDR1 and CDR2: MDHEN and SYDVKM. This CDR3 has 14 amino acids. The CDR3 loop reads CASTLNGGTYSYTF. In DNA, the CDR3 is TGTGCCAGCACCCTAAACGGGGGTACCTACTCCTACACCTTC.

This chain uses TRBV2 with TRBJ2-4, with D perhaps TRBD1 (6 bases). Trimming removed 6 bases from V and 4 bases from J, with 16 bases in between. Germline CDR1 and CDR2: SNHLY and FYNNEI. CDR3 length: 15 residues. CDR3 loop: CASRTVRQVKNIQYF. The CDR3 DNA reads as TGTGCCAGCAGAACGGTGAGACAGGTTAAAAACATTCAGTACTTC.

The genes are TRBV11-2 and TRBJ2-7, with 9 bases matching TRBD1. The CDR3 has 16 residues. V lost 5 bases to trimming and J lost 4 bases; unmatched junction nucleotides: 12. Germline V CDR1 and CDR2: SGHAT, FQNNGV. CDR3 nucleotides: TGTGCCAGCAGCCCCAGCTGGACAGGGGTGGTTTACGAGCAGTACTTC. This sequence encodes CASSPSWTGVVYEQYF.

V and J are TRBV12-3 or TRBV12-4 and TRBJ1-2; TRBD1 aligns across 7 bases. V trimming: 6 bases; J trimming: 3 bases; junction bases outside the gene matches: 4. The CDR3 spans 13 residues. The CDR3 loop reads CASRNGTDYGYTF. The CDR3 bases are TGTGCCAGCAGGAACGGGACAGACTATGGCTACACCTTC.

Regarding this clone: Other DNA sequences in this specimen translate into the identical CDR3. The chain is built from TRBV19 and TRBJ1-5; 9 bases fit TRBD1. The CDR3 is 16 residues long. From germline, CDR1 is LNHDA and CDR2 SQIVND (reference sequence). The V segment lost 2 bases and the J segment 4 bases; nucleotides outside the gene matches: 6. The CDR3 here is CASSITGGRGNQPQHF. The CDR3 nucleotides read TGTGCCAGTAGTATAACAGGGGGCCGGGGTAATCAGCCCCAGCATTTT.

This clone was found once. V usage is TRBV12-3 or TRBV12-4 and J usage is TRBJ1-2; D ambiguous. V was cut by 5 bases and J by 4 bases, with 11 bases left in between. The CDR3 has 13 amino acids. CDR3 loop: CASSQAAGYGYTF. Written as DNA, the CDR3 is TGTGCCAGCAGTCAGGCAGCCGGCTATGGCTACACCTTC.

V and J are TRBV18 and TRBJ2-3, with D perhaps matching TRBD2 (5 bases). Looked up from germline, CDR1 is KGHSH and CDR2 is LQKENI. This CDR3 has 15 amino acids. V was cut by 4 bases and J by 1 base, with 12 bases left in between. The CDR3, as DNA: TGTGCCAGCTCACTAACGGGATCGCGCACAGATACGCAGTATTTT. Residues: CASSLTGSRTDTQYF.

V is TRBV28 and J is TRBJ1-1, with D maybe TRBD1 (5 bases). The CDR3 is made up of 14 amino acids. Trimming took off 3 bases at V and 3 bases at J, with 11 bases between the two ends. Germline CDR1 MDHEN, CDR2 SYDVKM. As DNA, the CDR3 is TGTGCCAGCAGTTTGGGGGGGAGGGACACTGAAGCTTTCTTT. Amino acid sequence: CASSLGGRDTEAFF.

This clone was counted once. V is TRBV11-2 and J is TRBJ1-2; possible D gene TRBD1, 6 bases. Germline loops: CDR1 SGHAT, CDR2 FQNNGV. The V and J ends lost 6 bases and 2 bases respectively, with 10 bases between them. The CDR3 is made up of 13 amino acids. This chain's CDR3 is CASREQGNYGYTF. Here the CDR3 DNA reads TGTGCCAGCAGGGAACAGGGAAACTATGGCTACACCTTC. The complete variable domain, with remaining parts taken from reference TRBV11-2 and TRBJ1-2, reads EAGVAQSPRYKIIEKRQSVAFWCNPISGHATLYWYQQILGQGPKLLIQFQNNGVVDDSQLPKDRFSAERLKGVDSTLKIQPAKLEDSAVYLCASREQGNYGYTFGSGTRLTVV.

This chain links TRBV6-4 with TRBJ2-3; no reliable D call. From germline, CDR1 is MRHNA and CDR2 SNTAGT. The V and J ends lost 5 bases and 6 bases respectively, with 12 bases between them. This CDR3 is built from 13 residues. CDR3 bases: TGTGCCAGCAGTTACACCGCCCAGGATACGCAGTATTTT. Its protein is CASSYTAQDTQYF.

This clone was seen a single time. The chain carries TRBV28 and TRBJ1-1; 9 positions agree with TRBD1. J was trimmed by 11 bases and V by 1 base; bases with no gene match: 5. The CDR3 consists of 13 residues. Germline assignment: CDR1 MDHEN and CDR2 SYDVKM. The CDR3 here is CASSLSGTGLAFF. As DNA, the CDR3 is TGTGCCAGCAGTTTATCCGGGACAGGGCTCGCTTTCTTT. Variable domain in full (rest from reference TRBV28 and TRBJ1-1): DVKVTQSSRYLVKRTGEKVFLECVQDMDHENMFWYRQDPGLGLRLIYFSYDVKMKEKGDIPEGYSVSREKKERFSLILESASTNQTSMYLCASSLSGTGLAFFGQGTRLTVV.

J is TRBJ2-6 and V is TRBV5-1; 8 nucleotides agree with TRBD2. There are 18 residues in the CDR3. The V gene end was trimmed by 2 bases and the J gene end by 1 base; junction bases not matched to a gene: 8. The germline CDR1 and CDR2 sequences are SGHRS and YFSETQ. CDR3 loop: CASSFLGTRESGANVLTF. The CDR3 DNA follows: TGCGCCAGCAGCTTCCTCGGGACTAGGGAATCTGGGGCCAACGTCCTGACTTTC.

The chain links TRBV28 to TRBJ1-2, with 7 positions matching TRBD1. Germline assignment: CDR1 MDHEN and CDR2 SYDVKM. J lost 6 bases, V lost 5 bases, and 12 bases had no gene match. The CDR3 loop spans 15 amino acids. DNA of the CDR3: TGTGCCAGCAGTCAGAACAGGGGCGGAGGTCATGGCTACACCTTC. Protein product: CASSQNRGGGHGYTF.

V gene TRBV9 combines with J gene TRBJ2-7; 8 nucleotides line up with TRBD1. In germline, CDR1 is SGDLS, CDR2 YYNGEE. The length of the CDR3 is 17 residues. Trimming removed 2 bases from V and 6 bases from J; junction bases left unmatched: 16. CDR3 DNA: TGTGCCAGCAGCGTTTCAGGACAGGGATGGAGAAAAAGCGAGCAGTACTTC. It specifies CASSVSGQGWRKSEQYF.

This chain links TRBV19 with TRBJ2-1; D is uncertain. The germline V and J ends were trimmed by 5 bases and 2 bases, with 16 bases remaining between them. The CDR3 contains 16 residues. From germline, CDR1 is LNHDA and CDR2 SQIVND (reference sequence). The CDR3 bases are TGTGCCAGTAGTCAGCCCAGGTTTAGACCCTACAATGAGCAGTTCTTC. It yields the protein CASSQPRFRPYNEQFF.

In DNA, the CDR3 is TGTGCCAGCTCACCACCAGCGCGAGGCACAGATACGCAGTATTTT. Translation: CASSPPARGTDTQYF. V gene TRBV18 combines with J gene TRBJ2-3, with D uncertain. Between the trimmed V and J ends, which lost 0 bases and 1 base, there was a span of 8 bases. CDR1 is KGHSH, CDR2 LQKENI, per germline. This CDR3 spans 15 amino acids.

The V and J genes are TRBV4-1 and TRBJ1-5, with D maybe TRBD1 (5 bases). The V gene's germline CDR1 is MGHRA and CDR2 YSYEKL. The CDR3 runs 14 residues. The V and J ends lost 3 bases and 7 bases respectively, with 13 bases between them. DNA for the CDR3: TGCGCCAGCAGCCAGGGTAGGGGTCGACAGCCCCAGCATTTT. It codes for CASSQGRGRQPQHF.

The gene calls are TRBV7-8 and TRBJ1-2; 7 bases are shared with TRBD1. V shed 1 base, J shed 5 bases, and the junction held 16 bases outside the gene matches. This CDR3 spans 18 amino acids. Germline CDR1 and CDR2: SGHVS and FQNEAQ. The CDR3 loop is CASSLDTRGLRIGYGYTF. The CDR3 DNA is TGTGCCAGCAGCTTAGATACAAGGGGGCTACGAATCGGATATGGCTACACCTTC.

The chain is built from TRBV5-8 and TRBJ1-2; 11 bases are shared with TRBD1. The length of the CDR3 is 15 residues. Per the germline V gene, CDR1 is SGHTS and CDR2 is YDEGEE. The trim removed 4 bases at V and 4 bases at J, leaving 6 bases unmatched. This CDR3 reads CASSPRTGGFYGYTF. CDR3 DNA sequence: TGTGCCAGCAGCCCGAGGACAGGGGGCTTCTATGGCTACACCTTC.

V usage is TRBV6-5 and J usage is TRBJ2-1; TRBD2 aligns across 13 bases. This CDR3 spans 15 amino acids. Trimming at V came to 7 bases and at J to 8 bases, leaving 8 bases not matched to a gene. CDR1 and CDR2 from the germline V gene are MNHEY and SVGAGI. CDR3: CASKGLAGANYEQFF. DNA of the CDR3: TGTGCCAGCAAAGGACTAGCGGGGGCCAACTATGAGCAGTTCTTC.

CDR3 coding DNA: TGTGCCAGCAGCGTACAGGGAATGACCTACGAGCAGTACTTC. The encoded protein is CASSVQGMTYEQYF. The gene calls are TRBV28 and TRBJ2-7; TRBD1 is a possible D gene (6 bases). The CDR3 runs to 14 residues. Germline V gene sequence: CDR1 MDHEN, CDR2 SYDVKM. V was cut by 6 bases and J by 2 bases, with 14 bases left in between.

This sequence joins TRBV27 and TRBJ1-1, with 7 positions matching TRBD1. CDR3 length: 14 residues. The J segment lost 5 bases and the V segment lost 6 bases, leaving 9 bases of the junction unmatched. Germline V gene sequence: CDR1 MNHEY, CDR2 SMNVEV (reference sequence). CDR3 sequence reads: CASRSDREWTEAFF. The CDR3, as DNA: TGTGCCAGCAGATCAGACAGGGAGTGGACTGAAGCTTTCTTT.

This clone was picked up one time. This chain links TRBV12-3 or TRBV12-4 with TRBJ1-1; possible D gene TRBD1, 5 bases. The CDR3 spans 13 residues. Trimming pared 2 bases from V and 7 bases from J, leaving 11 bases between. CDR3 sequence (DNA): TGTGCCAGCAGTTTAACCAGGGTGAATGAAGCTTTCTTT. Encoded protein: CASSLTRVNEAFF.

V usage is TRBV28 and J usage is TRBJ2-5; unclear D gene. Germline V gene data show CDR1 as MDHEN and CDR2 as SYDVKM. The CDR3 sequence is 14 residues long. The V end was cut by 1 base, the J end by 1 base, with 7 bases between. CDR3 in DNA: TGTGCCAGCAGTTTATTAGAGCTCCAAGAGACCCAGTACTTC. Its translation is CASSLLELQETQYF.

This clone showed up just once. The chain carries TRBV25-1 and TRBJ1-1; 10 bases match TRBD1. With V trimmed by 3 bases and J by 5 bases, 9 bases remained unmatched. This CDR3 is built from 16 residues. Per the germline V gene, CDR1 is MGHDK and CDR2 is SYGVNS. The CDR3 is CASSERRTGGRTEAFF. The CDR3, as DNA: TGTGCCAGCAGTGAGCGCCGGACAGGGGGGAGGACTGAAGCTTTCTTT.